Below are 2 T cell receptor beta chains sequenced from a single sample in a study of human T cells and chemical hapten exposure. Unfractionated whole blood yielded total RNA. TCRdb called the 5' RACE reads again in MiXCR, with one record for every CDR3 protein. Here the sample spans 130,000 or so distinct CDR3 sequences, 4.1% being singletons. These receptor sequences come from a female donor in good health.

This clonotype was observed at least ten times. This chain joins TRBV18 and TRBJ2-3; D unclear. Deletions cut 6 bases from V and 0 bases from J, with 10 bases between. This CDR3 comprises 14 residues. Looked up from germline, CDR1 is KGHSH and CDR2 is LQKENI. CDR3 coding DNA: TGTGCCAGCTCCAACAGACCTAGCACAGATACGCAGTATTTT. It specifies CASSNRPSTDTQYF.

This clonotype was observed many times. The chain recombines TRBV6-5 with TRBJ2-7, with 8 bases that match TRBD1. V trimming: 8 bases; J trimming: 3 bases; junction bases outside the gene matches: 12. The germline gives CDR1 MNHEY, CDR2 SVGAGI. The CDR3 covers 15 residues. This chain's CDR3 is CASVPGTGRNYEQYF. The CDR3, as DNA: TGTGCCAGCGTTCCAGGGACAGGCAGAAACTACGAGCAGTACTTC.